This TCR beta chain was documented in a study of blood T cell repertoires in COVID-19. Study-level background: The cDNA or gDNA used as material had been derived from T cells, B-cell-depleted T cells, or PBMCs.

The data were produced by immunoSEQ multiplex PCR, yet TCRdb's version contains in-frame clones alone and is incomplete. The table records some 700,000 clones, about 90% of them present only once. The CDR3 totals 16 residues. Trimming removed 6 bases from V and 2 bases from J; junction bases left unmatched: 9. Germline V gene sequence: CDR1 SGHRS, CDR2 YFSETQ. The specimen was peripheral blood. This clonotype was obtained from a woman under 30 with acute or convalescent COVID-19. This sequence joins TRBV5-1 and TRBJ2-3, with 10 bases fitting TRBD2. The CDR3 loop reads CASNPLAGALTDTQYF. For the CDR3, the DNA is TGCGCCAGCAACCCCCTAGCGGGGGCCCTCACAGATACGCAGTATTTT. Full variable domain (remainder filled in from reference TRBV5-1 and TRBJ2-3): KAGVTQTPRYLIKTRGQQVTLSCSPISGHRSVSWYQQTPGQGLQFLFEYFSETQRNKGNFPGRFSGRQFSNSRSEMNVSTLELGDSALYLCASNPLAGALTDTQYFGPGTRLTVL.